The entry that follows covers one TCR beta chain sequence. This sample stems from a study of identical twins. The germline V gene has CDR1 SNHLY and CDR2 FYNNEI. The germline V and J ends were trimmed by 5 bases and 2 bases, with 13 bases remaining between them. This CDR3 comprises 15 residues. TCRdb reprocessed the 5' RACE reads via MiXCR and lists one record per CDR3 protein. Seen here are roughly 750,000 distinct CDR3 sequences, over 20% observed once, and the top ten hold more than 4%. The data were also submitted as part of a second study, on T cells expressing NK-cell markers.

The material sequenced was PBMCs. The receptor comes from a young woman in good health. V gene TRBV2 combines with J gene TRBJ1-5; D is perhaps TRBD1 (5 bases). The chain's CDR3 is CASSPDSGGNQPQHF. In DNA, the CDR3 is TGTGCCAGCAGTCCCGACTCGGGGGGCAATCAGCCCCAGCATTTT.